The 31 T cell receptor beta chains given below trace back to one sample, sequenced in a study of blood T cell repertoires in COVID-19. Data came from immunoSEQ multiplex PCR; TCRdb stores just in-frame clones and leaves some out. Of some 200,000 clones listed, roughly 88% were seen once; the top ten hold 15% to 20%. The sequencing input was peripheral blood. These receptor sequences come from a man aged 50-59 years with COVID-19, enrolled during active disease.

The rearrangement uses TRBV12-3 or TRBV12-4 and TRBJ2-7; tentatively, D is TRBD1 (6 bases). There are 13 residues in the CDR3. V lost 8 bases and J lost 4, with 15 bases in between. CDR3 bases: TGTGCCAGCCGACAGGAAACAGCTTACGAGCAGTACTTC. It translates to CASRQETAYEQYF.

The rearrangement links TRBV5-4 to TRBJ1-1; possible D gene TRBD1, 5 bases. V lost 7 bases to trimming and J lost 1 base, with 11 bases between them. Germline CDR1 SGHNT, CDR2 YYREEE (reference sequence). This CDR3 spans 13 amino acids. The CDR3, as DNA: TGTGCCAGCTTCCGGGGGGAGAACACTGAAGCTTTCTTT. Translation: CASFRGENTEAFF. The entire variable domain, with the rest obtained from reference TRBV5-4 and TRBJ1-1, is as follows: ETGVTQSPTHLIKTRGQQVTLRCSSQSGHNTVSWYQQALGQGPQFIFQYYREEENGRGNFPPRFSGLQFPNYSSELNVNALELDDSALYLCASFRGENTEAFFGQGTRLTVV.

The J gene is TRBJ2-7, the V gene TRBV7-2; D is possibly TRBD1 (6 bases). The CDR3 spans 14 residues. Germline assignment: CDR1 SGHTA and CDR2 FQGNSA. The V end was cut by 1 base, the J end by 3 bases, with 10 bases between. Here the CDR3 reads CASSLGTVYYEQYF. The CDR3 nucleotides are TGTGCCAGCAGCTTAGGGACAGTCTACTACGAGCAGTACTTC.

CDR3 in amino acids: CASSPSSAGANVLTF. The CDR3 DNA sequence: TGTGCCAGCAGCCCCAGTAGCGCTGGGGCCAACGTCCTGACTTTC. The V gene is TRBV28, the J gene TRBJ2-6; a weak D match, TRBD2 (5 bases). V dropped 6 bases and J dropped 2 bases, with 11 bases sitting between them. The CDR3 totals 15 residues. The V gene's germline CDR1 is MDHEN and CDR2 SYDVKM.

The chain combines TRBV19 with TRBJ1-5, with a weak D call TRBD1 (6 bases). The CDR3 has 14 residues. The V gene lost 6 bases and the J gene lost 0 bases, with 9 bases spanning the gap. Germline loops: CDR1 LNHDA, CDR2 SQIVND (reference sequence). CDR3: CASRDRYSNQPQHF. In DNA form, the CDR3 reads TGTGCCAGTAGGGACAGATATAGCAATCAGCCCCAGCATTTT.

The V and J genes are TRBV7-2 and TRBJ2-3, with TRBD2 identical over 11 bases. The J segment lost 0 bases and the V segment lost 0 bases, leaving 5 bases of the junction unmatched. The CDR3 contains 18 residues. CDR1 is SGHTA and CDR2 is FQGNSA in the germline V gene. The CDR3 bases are TGTGCCAGCAGCTTAGCGCCTAGCGGGGGGTCTAGCACAGATACGCAGTATTTT. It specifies CASSLAPSGGSSTDTQYF.

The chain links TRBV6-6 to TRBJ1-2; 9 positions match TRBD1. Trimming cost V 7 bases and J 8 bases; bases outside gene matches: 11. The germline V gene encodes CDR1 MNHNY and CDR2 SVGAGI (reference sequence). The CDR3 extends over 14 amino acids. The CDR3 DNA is TGTGCCAGCACCCCGGGACAGGGAGGTTTGGGCTACACCTTC. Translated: CASTPGQGGLGYTF.

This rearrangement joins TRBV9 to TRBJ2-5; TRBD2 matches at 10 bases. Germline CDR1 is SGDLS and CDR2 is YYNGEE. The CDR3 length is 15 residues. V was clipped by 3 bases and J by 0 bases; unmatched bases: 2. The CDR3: CASSATSGYQETQYF. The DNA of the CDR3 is TGTGCCAGCAGCGCGACTAGCGGGTACCAAGAGACCCAGTACTTC.

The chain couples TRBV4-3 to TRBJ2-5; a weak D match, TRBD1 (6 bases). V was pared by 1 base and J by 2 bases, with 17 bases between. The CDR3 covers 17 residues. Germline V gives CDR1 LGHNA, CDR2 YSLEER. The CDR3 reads CASSQGGQSTFQETQYF. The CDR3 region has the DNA TGCGCCAGCAGCCAAGGAGGACAGTCCACGTTTCAAGAGACCCAGTACTTC.

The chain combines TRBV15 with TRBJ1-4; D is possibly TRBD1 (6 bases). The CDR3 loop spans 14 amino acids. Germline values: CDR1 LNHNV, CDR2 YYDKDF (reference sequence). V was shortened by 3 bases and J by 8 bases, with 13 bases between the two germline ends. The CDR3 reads CATSSSRGREKLFF. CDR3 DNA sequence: TGTGCCACCAGCAGCAGCAGGGGTAGAGAAAAACTGTTTTTT.

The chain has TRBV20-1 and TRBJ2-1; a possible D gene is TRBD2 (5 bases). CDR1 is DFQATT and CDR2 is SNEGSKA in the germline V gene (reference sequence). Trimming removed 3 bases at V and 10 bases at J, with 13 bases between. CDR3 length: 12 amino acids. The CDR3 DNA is TGCAGTGCTAGTAGGGAGTCAGAAGAGCAGTTCTTC. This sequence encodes CSASRESEEQFF.

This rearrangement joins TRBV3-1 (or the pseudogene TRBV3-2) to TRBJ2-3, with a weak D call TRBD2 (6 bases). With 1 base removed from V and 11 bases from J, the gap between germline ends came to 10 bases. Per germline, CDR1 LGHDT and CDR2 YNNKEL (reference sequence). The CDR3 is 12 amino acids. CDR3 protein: CASSQAGLGQYF. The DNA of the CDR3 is TGTGCCAGCAGCCAAGCGGGACTGGGGCAGTATTTT.

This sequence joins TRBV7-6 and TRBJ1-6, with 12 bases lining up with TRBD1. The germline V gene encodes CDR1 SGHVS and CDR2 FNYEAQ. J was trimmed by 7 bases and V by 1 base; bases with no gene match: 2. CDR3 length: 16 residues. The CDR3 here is CASSLGGQGANSPLHF. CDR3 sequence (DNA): TGTGCCAGCAGCTTAGGGGGACAGGGGGCAAATTCACCCCTCCACTTT.

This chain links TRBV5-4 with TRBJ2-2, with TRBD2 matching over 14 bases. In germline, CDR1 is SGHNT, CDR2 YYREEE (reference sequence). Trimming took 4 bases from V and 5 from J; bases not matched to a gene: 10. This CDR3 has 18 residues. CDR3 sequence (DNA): TGTGCCAGCAGCCCCCCGGGACTAGCGGGAGTTTGGACCGGGGAGCTGTTTTTT. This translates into CASSPPGLAGVWTGELFF.

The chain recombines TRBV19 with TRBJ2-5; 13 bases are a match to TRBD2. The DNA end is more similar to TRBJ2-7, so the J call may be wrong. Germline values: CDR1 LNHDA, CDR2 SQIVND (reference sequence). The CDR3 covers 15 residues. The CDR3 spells CASSLGLAGAYEQYF. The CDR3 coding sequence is TGTGCCAGTAGTCTAGGACTAGCGGGAGCTTACGAGCAGTACTTC.

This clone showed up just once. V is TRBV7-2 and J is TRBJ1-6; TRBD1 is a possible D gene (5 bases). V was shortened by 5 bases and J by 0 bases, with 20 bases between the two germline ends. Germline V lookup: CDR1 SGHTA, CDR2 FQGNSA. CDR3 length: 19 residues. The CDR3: CASSLHTRQTSSYNSPLHF. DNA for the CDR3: TGTGCCAGCAGCCTCCATACCCGACAGACGAGCTCCTATAATTCACCCCTCCACTTT.

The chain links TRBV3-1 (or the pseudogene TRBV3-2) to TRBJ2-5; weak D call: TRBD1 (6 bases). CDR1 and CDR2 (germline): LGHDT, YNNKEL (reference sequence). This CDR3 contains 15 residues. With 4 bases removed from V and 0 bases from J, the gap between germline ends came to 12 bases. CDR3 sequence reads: CASSPGQLYQETQYF. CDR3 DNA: TGTGCCAGCAGCCCCGGACAGCTGTACCAAGAGACCCAGTACTTC.

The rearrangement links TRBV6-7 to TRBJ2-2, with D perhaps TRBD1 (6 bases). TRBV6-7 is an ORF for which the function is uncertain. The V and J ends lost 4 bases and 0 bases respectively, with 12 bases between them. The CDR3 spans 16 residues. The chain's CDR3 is CASSCPTGTNTGELFF. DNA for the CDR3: TGTGCCAGCAGTTGCCCCACAGGGACGAACACCGGGGAGCTGTTTTTT.

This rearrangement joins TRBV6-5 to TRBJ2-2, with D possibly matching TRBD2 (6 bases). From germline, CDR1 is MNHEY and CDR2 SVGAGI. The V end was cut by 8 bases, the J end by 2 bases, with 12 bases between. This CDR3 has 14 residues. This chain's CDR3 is CASLGGSNTGELFF. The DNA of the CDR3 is TGTGCCAGCCTCGGAGGGTCTAACACCGGGGAGCTGTTTTTT.

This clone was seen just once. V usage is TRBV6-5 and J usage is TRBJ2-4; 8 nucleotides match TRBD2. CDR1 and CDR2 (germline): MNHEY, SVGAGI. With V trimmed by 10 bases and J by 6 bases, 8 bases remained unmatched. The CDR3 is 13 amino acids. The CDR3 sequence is CATYRTSTNIQYF. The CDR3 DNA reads TGTGCCACATACCGGACTAGCACAAACATTCAGTACTTC.

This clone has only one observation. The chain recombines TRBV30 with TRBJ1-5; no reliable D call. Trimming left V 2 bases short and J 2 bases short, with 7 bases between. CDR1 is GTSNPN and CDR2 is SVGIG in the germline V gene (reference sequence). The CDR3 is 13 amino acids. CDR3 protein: CAWSSEGNQPQHF. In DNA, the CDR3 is TGTGCCTGGAGTTCCGAGGGCAATCAGCCCCAGCATTTT.

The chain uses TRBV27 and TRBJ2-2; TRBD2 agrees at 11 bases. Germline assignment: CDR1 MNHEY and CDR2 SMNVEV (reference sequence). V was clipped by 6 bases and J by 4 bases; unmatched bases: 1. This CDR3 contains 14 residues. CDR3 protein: CASRLAGVTGELFF. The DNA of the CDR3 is TGTGCCAGCAGACTAGCGGGAGTCACCGGGGAGCTGTTTTTT.

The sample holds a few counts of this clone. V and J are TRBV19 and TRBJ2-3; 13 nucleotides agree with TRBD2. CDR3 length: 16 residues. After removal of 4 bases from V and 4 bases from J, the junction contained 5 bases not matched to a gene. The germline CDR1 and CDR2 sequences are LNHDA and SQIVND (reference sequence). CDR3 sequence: CASSTGLAGVADTQYF. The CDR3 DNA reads TGTGCCAGTAGTACAGGACTAGCGGGAGTGGCAGATACGCAGTATTTT.

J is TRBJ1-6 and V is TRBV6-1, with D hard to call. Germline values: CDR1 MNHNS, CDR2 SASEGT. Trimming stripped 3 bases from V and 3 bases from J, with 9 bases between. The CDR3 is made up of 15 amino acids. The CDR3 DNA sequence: TGTGCCAGCAGTGATGGCAGAAACTATAATTCACCCCTCCACTTT. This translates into CASSDGRNYNSPLHF.

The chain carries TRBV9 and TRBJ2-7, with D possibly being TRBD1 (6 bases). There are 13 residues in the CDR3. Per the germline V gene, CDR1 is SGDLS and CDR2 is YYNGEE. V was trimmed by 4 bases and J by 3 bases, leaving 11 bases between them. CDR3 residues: CASSRTDRYEQYF. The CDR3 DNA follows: TGTGCCAGCAGCAGGACAGATCGCTACGAGCAGTACTTC. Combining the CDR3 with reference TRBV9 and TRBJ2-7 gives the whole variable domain DSGVTQTPKHLITATGQRVTLRCSPRSGDLSVYWYQQSLDQGLQFLIQYYNGEERAKGNILERFSAQQFPDLHSELNLSSLELGDSALYFCASSRTDRYEQYFGPGTRLTVT.

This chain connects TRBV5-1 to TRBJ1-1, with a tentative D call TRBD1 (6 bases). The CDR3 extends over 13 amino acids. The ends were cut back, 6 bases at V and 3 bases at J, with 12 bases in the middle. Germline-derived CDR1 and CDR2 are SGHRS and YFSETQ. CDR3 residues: CASKKQGYTEAFF. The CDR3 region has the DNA TGCGCCAGCAAAAAACAGGGCTACACTGAAGCTTTCTTT.

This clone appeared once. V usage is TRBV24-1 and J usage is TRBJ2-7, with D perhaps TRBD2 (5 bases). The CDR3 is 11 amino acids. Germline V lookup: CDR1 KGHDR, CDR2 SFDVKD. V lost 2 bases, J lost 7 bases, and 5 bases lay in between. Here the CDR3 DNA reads TGTGCCACCAGTGATTCGGGGGAGCAGTACTTC. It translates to CATSDSGEQYF.

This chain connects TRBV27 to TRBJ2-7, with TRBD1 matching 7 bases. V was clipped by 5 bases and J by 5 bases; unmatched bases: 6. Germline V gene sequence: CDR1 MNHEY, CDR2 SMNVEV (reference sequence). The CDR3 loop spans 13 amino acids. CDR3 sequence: CASSLRQGNEQYF. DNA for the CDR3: TGTGCCAGCAGTCTCCGACAGGGTAACGAGCAGTACTTC.

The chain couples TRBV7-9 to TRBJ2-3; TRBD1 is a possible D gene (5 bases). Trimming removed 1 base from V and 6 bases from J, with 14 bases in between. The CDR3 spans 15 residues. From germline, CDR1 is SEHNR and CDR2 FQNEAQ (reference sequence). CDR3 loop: CASSLEAGSRDTQYF. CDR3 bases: TGTGCCAGCAGCTTAGAGGCAGGGTCGAGGGATACGCAGTATTTT.

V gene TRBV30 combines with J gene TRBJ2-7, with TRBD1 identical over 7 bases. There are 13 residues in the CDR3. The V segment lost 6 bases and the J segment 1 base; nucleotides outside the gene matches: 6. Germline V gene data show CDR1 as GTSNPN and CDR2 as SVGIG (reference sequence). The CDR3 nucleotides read TGTGCCTGTGATCGACAGGGTTCCTACGAGCAGTACTTC. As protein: CACDRQGSYEQYF.

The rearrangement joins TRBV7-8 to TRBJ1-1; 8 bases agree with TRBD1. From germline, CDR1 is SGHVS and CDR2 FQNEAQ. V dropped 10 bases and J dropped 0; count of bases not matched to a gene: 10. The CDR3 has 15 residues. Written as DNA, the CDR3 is TGTGCCACACAGGCGACAGGGGTAATGAACACTGAAGCTTTCTTT. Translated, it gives CATQATGVMNTEAFF.